Listed here are 14 T cell receptor beta chains from one sample, sequenced in a study of shared clonotypes between healthy human individuals. The data were produced by immunoSEQ multiplex PCR, yet TCRdb's version contains in-frame clones alone and is incomplete. This sample has 1.6 million or so clones, with approximately 97% found just once. Sequenced input: naive CD4+ T cells sorted from blood. This sample's subset: CD45RA+ positively selected. The source is a man under 40 in good health.

This chain links TRBV4-3 with TRBJ2-7; possible D gene TRBD2, 5 bases. The germline V and J ends were trimmed by 1 base and 4 bases, with 8 bases remaining between them. Germline CDR1 is LGHNA and CDR2 is YSLEER. The CDR3 covers 13 residues. CDR3 DNA: TGCGCCAGCAGCCAAGGGGAGCTTTACGAGCAGTACTTC. Amino acid sequence: CASSQGELYEQYF.

The genes are TRBV11-2 and TRBJ2-3, with a weak D call TRBD1 (6 bases). Germline loops: CDR1 SGHAT, CDR2 FQNNGV. The CDR3 sequence is 15 residues long. V lost 7 bases and J 2 bases, leaving 16 bases between the germline ends. The CDR3 sequence is CASIRQVFSTDTQYF. CDR3 bases: TGTGCCAGCATCAGACAGGTTTTTTCCACAGATACGCAGTATTTT.

On this clone itself: Other DNA variants within this sample encode the same CDR3. The CDR3 here is CASSVAEETQYF. The CDR3 DNA reads as TGTGCCAGCAGCGTAGCTGAAGAGACCCAGTACTTC. V gene TRBV9 combines with J gene TRBJ2-5, with D unresolved. With 0 bases removed from V and 3 bases from J, the gap between germline ends came to 3 bases. Looked up from germline, CDR1 is SGDLS and CDR2 is YYNGEE. This CDR3 is built from 12 residues. The full variable domain, its missing parts supplied by reference TRBV9 and TRBJ2-5, is DSGVTQTPKHLITATGQRVTLRCSPRSGDLSVYWYQQSLDQGLQFLIQYYNGEERAKGNILERFSAQQFPDLHSELNLSSLELGDSALYFCASSVAEETQYFGPGTRLLVL.

This rearrangement joins TRBV18 to TRBJ2-5; 8 nucleotides line up with TRBD1. Germline V gene data show CDR1 as KGHSH and CDR2 as LQKENI. V dropped 8 bases and J dropped 5; count of bases not matched to a gene: 7. The CDR3 runs to 13 residues. The CDR3 DNA follows: TGTGCCAGCCTTCCGGACAGGGTTGAGACCCAGTACTTC. This gives the protein CASLPDRVETQYF.

This chain joins TRBV7-2 and TRBJ1-5; the match to TRBD1 covers 7 bases. V lost 1 base, J lost 3 bases, and 3 bases stayed unmatched. CDR3 length equals 15 residues. Germline-derived CDR1 and CDR2 are SGHTA and FQGNSA. The CDR3 DNA reads as TGTGCCAGCAGCTTAGAGACAGGGTACAATCAGCCCCAGCATTTT. This sequence encodes CASSLETGYNQPQHF.

The chain links TRBV6-6 to TRBJ1-5; D is undetermined. Germline-derived CDR1 and CDR2 are MNHNY and SVGAGI (reference sequence). This CDR3 region has 16 residues. V was cut by 0 bases and J by 9 bases, with 18 bases left in between. The CDR3 protein is CASSYSPKPEGSPQHF. The CDR3 bases are TGTGCCAGCAGTTACTCCCCTAAACCGGAGGGTTCGCCCCAGCATTTT.

The V call is TRBV5-1, the J call TRBJ1-1; 11 bases align to TRBD1. The CDR3 is 20 amino acids. Trimming at V came to 0 bases and at J to 3 bases, leaving 16 bases not matched to a gene. Per germline, CDR1 SGHRS and CDR2 YFSETQ. The CDR3 DNA reads as TGCGCCAGCAGCTTGGATTCGTGGGACAGGGGGTGGGACGTGGACACTGAAGCTTTCTTT. Protein: CASSLDSWDRGWDVDTEAFF.

This chain uses TRBV9 with TRBJ2-3, with no clear D. The CDR3 is 14 residues long. Trimming shortened V by 5 bases and J by 3 bases, and 13 bases separated the two germline ends. The germline gives CDR1 SGDLS, CDR2 YYNGEE. The CDR3 region is CASSDSPGTDTQYF. As DNA, the CDR3 is TGTGCCAGCAGTGATAGCCCCGGGACAGATACGCAGTATTTT.

V and J are TRBV28 and TRBJ1-2; TRBD1 is a possible D gene (5 bases). The CDR3 runs to 10 residues. The V end was cut by 8 bases, the J end by 6 bases, with 7 bases between. Germline V gives CDR1 MDHEN, CDR2 SYDVKM. The CDR3 nucleotides are TGTGCCAGCGGGGGGAATGGCTACACCTTC. It translates to CASGGNGYTF.

The V call is TRBV28, the J call TRBJ2-7; 9 nucleotides line up with TRBD2. Trimming removed 4 bases from V and 6 bases from J; junction bases left unmatched: 13. Germline V gives CDR1 MDHEN, CDR2 SYDVKM. The CDR3 sequence is 16 residues long. CDR3 in amino acids: CASSSGNSGRRGEQYF. The CDR3 nucleotides read TGTGCCAGCAGTTCGGGGAATAGCGGGAGAAGGGGCGAGCAGTACTTC.

J is TRBJ2-1 and V is TRBV9, with TRBD1 matching 12 bases. Germline loops: CDR1 SGDLS, CDR2 YYNGEE. The CDR3 is made up of 17 amino acids. V dropped 2 bases and J dropped 3; count of bases not matched to a gene: 6. CDR3 amino acids: CASSVLGTGGHYNEQFF. The CDR3 coding sequence is TGTGCCAGCAGCGTCCTCGGGACAGGGGGCCACTACAATGAGCAGTTCTTC.

On this clone: This same CDR3 is encoded by further DNA sequences in the sample. The chain couples TRBV28 to TRBJ2-1, with D unresolved. The CDR3 length is 11 residues. Trimming left V 4 bases short and J 6 bases short, with 4 bases between. Germline V gene sequence: CDR1 MDHEN, CDR2 SYDVKM. Here the CDR3 DNA reads TGTGCCAGCAGTTCCCCCAATGAGCAGTTCTTC. This gives the protein CASSSPNEQFF.

The chain is built from TRBV11-2 and TRBJ2-3; tentative D call: TRBD1 (6 bases). V dropped 6 bases and J dropped 6 bases, with 16 bases sitting between them. The CDR3 is 14 residues long. From germline, CDR1 is SGHAT and CDR2 FQNNGV. In DNA form, the CDR3 reads TGTGCCAGCAGACTAGGGGGTCTTTCGGATACGCAGTATTTT. Amino acids: CASRLGGLSDTQYF.

The J gene is TRBJ2-2, the V gene TRBV5-1, with a weak D call TRBD2 (5 bases). The CDR3 spans 15 residues. CDR1 SGHRS and CDR2 YFSETQ come from the germline V gene. The V gene lost 2 bases and the J gene lost 5 bases, with 13 bases spanning the gap. The CDR3: CASSLSGPGTGELFF. As DNA, the CDR3 is TGCGCCAGCAGCTTAAGCGGACCCGGGACCGGGGAGCTGTTTTTT.